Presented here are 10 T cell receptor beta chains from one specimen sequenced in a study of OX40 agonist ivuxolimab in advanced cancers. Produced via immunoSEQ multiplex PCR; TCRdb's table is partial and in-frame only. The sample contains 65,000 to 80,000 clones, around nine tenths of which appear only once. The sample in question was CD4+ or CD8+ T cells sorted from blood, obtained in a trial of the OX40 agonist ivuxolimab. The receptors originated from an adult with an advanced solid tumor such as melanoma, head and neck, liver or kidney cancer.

The DNA of the CDR3 is TGTGCCTGGACAACAACTAATGAAAAACTGTTTTTT. Translating it yields CAWTTTNEKLFF. The rearrangement links TRBV30 to TRBJ1-4; D unclear. Deletions cut 4 bases from V and 0 bases from J, with 3 bases between. The CDR3 sequence is 12 residues long. Germline V gene sequence: CDR1 GTSNPN, CDR2 SVGIG (reference sequence).

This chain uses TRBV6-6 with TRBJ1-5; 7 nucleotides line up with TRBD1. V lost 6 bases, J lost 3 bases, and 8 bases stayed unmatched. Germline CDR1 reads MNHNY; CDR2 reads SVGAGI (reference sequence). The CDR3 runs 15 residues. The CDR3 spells CASRSPGQTNQPQHF. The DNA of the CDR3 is TGTGCCAGCAGATCGCCGGGACAGACCAATCAGCCCCAGCATTTT.

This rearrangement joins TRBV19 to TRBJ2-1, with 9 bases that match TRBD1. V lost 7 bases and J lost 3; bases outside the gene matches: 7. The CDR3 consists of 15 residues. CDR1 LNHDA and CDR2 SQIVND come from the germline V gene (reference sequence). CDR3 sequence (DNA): TGTGCCAGTACCCTACAGGGGGCTGGCTACAATGAGCAGTTCTTC. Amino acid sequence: CASTLQGAGYNEQFF. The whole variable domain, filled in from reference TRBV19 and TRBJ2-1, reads DGGITQSPKYLFRKEGQNVTLSCEQNLNHDAMYWYRQDPGQGLRLIYYSQIVNDFQKGDIAEGYSVSREKKESFPLTVTSAQKNPTAFYLCASTLQGAGYNEQFFGPGTRLTVL.

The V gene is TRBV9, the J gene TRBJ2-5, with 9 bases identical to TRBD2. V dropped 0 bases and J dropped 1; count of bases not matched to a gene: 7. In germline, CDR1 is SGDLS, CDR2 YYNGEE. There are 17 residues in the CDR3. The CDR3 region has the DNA TGTGCCAGCAGCGTAGCCTCCGGGACTAGCAGCCAAGAGACCCAGTACTTC. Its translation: CASSVASGTSSQETQYF. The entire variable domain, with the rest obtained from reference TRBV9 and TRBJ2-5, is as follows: DSGVTQTPKHLITATGQRVTLRCSPRSGDLSVYWYQQSLDQGLQFLIQYYNGEERAKGNILERFSAQQFPDLHSELNLSSLELGDSALYFCASSVASGTSSQETQYFGPGTRLLVL.

For the CDR3, the DNA is TGTGCCAGCAGCAAATCGACAGGTAATCAGCCCCAGCATTTT. Amino acid sequence: CASSKSTGNQPQHF. The V and J genes are TRBV21-1 and TRBJ1-5; TRBD1 was called by the table and not checked on the DNA. TRBV21-1 is assigned pseudogene status. This CDR3 is 14 amino acids long.

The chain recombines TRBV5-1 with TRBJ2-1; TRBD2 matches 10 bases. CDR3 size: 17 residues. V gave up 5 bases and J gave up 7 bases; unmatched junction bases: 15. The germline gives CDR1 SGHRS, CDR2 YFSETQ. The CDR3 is CASRFLSSGSLRNEQFF. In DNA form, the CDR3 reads TGCGCCAGCAGGTTTTTGTCTAGCGGGAGTTTACGTAATGAGCAGTTCTTC.

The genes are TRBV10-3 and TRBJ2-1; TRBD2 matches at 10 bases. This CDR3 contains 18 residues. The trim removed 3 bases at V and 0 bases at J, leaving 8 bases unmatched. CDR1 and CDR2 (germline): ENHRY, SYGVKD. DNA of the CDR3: TGTGCCATCAGTGATAGCCTAGCGGGAGATTCCTCCTACAATGAGCAGTTCTTC. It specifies CAISDSLAGDSSYNEQFF.

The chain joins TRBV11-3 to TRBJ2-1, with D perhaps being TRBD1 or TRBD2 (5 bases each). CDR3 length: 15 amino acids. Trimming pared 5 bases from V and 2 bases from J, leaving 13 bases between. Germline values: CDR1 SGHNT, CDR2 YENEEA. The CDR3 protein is CASSPGADTYNEQFF. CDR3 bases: TGTGCCAGCAGCCCCGGGGCGGACACCTACAATGAGCAGTTCTTC. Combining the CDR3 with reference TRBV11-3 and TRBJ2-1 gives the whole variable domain EAGVVQSPRYKIIEKKQPVAFWCNPISGHNTLYWYLQNLGQGPELLIRYENEEAVDDSQLPKDRFSAERLKGVDSTLKIQPAELGDSAVYLCASSPGADTYNEQFFGPGTRLTVL.

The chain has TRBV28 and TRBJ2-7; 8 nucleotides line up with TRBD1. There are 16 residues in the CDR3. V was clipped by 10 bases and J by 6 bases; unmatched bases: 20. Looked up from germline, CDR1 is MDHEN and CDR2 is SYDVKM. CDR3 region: CATYPWGQDVEGEQYF. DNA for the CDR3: TGTGCCACCTACCCTTGGGGACAGGACGTTGAGGGCGAGCAGTACTTC.

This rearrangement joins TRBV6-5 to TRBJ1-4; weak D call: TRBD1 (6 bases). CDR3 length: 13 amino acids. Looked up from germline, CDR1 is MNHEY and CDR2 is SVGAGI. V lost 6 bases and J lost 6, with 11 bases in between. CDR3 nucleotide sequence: TGTGCCAGCAGACTGGACAGTCATGAAAAACTGTTTTTT. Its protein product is CASRLDSHEKLFF.